These T cell receptor beta chains were read from a single sample in a study of shared clonotypes between healthy human individuals. The protocol was immunoSEQ multiplex PCR, while the TCRdb copy is restricted to in-frame clones and leaves out a portion. In the table there are over a million clones, approximately 96% of which are singletons. Sequencing was carried out using naive CD4+ T cells sorted from blood. Source of these receptors: a man aged 25-40 years in good health. Each CDR3 is given with its conserved first and last residue. A D gene is named only where the DNA matches it firmly. Rows may omit the clone size; those that give it use once, few, many or a size class.

CDR3aa: CAWSVTGAATDTQYF
CDR3nt: TGTGCCTGGAGTGTCACGGGGGCAGCCACAGATACGCAGTATTTT
j_gene: TRBJ2-3
d_gene: NA
abundance: once
v_gene: TRBV30

CDR3aa: CASSRTSGRPHYEQYF
CDR3nt: TGTGCCAGCAGTCGAACTAGCGGGAGGCCTCACTACGAGCAGTACTTC
j_gene: TRBJ2-7
d_gene: TRBD2
abundance: NA
v_gene: TRBV27

CDR3aa: CATSRVSAGVESYGYTF
CDR3nt: TGTGCCACCAGCAGAGTCTCAGCAGGGGTAGAGAGCTATGGCTACACCTTC
j_gene: TRBJ1-2
d_gene: NA
abundance: NA
v_gene: TRBV15

CDR3aa: CASSNTGGVAGELFF
CDR3nt: TGTGCCAGCAGCAATACAGGGGGCGTCGCCGGGGAGCTGTTTTTT
j_gene: TRBJ2-2
d_gene: TRBD1
abundance: NA
v_gene: TRBV11-2

CDR3aa: CASSSPGDGRANEQFF
CDR3nt: TGTGCCAGCAGCTCCCCGGGGGACGGGAGGGCCAATGAGCAGTTCTTC
j_gene: TRBJ2-1
d_gene: TRBD2
abundance: once
v_gene: TRBV7-9

CDR3aa: CASSPRRVQETQYF
CDR3nt: TGTGCCAGCAGCCCCCGCCGGGTCCAAGAGACCCAGTACTTC
j_gene: TRBJ2-5
d_gene: NA
abundance: NA
v_gene: TRBV11-1

CDR3aa: CASSLGPGGPGNTGELFF
CDR3nt: TGTGCCAGCAGTTTGGGCCCGGGAGGTCCCGGGAACACCGGGGAGCTGTTTTTT
j_gene: TRBJ2-2
d_gene: TRBD2
abundance: NA
v_gene: TRBV28

CDR3aa: CASSFQSLISGNTIYF
CDR3nt: TGTGCCAGCAGCTTTCAAAGCCTCATCTCTGGAAACACCATATATTTT
j_gene: TRBJ1-3
d_gene: NA
abundance: NA
v_gene: TRBV7-2

CDR3aa: CASRTDYRRETQYF
CDR3nt: TGTGCCAGCAGGACCGACTACCGTCGAGAGACCCAGTACTTC
j_gene: TRBJ2-5
d_gene: NA
abundance: NA
v_gene: TRBV6-5

CDR3aa: CASSLQRGEYDTQYF
CDR3nt: TGTGCCAGCAGCTTACAGCGGGGGGAATACGATACGCAGTATTTT
j_gene: TRBJ2-3
d_gene: TRBD2
abundance: NA
v_gene: TRBV7-2

CDR3aa: CASSLAAKAGGPDTQYF
CDR3nt: TGCGCCAGCAGCTTGGCGGCGAAGGCGGGGGGCCCAGATACGCAGTATTTT
j_gene: TRBJ2-3
d_gene: TRBD2
abundance: NA
v_gene: TRBV5-1

CDR3aa: CASSPLPGQEPSGANVLTF
CDR3nt: TGTGCCAGCTCACCCTTACCGGGACAAGAACCCTCTGGGGCCAACGTCCTGACTTTC
j_gene: TRBJ2-6
d_gene: NA
abundance: NA
v_gene: TRBV18

CDR3aa: CASSLVQYEGLFF
CDR3nt: TGTGCCAGCAGCTTAGTCCAGTATGAGGGACTGTTTTTT
j_gene: TRBJ1-4
d_gene: NA
abundance: NA
v_gene: TRBV7-9

CDR3aa: CASSVGPPSPPPFF
CDR3nt: TGCGCCAGCAGCGTGGGACCGCCCAGCCCCCCCCCGTTCTTC
j_gene: TRBJ2-1
d_gene: NA
abundance: once
v_gene: TRBV5-1

CDR3aa: CSVDQGAKEKLFF
CDR3nt: TGCAGCGTTGACCAGGGGGCGAAAGAAAAACTGTTTTTT
j_gene: TRBJ1-4
d_gene: TRBD1
abundance: NA
v_gene: TRBV29-1

CDR3aa: CASSNGWRQETQYF
CDR3nt: TGTGCCAGTAGTAACGGCTGGCGGCAAGAGACCCAGTACTTC
j_gene: TRBJ2-5
d_gene: NA
abundance: NA
v_gene: TRBV19

CDR3aa: CASSQELGIAGAFPETQYF
CDR3nt: TGTGCCAGCAGCCAAGAACTAGGGATAGCGGGAGCCTTTCCAGAGACCCAGTACTTC
j_gene: TRBJ2-5
d_gene: TRBD2
abundance: NA
v_gene: TRBV14

CDR3aa: CASSPGFGGGTEAFF
CDR3nt: TGTGCCAGCAGCCCGGGCTTTGGGGGTGGGACTGAAGCTTTCTTT
j_gene: TRBJ1-1
d_gene: NA
abundance: NA
v_gene: TRBV6-5

CDR3aa: CASSLVRGIGYEQYF
CDR3nt: TGTGCCAGCAGTCTGGTCCGTGGTATCGGCTACGAGCAGTACTTC
j_gene: TRBJ2-7
d_gene: NA
abundance: NA
v_gene: TRBV11-2

CDR3aa: CASVRKKNTEAFF
CDR3nt: TGTGCCAGTGTCCGGAAAAAAAACACTGAAGCTTTCTTT
j_gene: TRBJ1-1
d_gene: NA
abundance: NA
v_gene: TRBV7-2

CDR3aa: CASSPRTGGGNTIYF
CDR3nt: TGTGCCAGCTCACCACGGACAGGGGGTGGAAACACCATATATTTT
j_gene: TRBJ1-3
d_gene: TRBD1
abundance: NA
v_gene: TRBV18

CDR3aa: CASKPRGQGNTEAFF
CDR3nt: TGTGCCAGCAAACCCCGGGGACAGGGGAACACTGAAGCTTTCTTT
j_gene: TRBJ1-1
d_gene: TRBD1
abundance: NA
v_gene: TRBV28

CDR3aa: CASRDYSSEQYF
CDR3nt: TGTGCCAGCAGAGACTACAGTAGCGAGCAGTACTTC
j_gene: TRBJ2-7
d_gene: NA
abundance: NA
v_gene: TRBV2

CDR3aa: CAWTGQVRDYGYTF
CDR3nt: TGTGCCTGGACTGGACAGGTTCGGGACTATGGCTACACCTTC
j_gene: TRBJ1-2
d_gene: TRBD1
abundance: once
v_gene: TRBV30

CDR3aa: CASSLASHGGSPSYEQYF
CDR3nt: TGTGCCAGCAGCTTGGCCAGTCATGGGGGGTCACCGTCCTACGAGCAGTACTTC
j_gene: TRBJ2-7
d_gene: NA
abundance: NA
v_gene: TRBV5-6

CDR3aa: CASSRANAEQYF
CDR3nt: TGTGCCAGCAGCAGAGCGAACGCCGAGCAGTACTTC
j_gene: TRBJ2-7
d_gene: NA
abundance: NA
v_gene: TRBV7-9

CDR3aa: CASSPVPPNYGYTF
CDR3nt: TGTGCCAGCTCACCAGTTCCGCCTAACTATGGCTACACCTTC
j_gene: TRBJ1-2
d_gene: NA
abundance: NA
v_gene: TRBV18

CDR3aa: CASRIDRGAFHYGYTF
CDR3nt: TGTGCCAGCAGAATAGACAGGGGGGCATTTCACTATGGCTACACCTTC
j_gene: TRBJ1-2
d_gene: TRBD1
abundance: NA
v_gene: TRBV28

CDR3aa: CASRRPGQGQETQYF
CDR3nt: TGTGCCAGCAGGCGTCCGGGACAGGGCCAAGAGACCCAGTACTTC
j_gene: TRBJ2-5
d_gene: TRBD1
abundance: NA
v_gene: TRBV2

CDR3aa: CASSLVGQGENGYTF
CDR3nt: TGCGCCAGCAGCTTGGTCGGGCAGGGGGAGAATGGCTACACCTTC
j_gene: TRBJ1-2
d_gene: TRBD1
abundance: NA
v_gene: TRBV5-1

CDR3aa: CASSPGQGDYGYTF
CDR3nt: TGCGCCAGCAGCCCGGGGCAGGGAGACTATGGCTACACCTTC
j_gene: TRBJ1-2
d_gene: NA
abundance: NA
v_gene: TRBV5-1

CDR3aa: CASSRTGTVKNIQYF
CDR3nt: TGTGCCAGCAGCCGGACCGGGACAGTGAAAAACATTCAGTACTTC
j_gene: TRBJ2-4
d_gene: TRBD1
abundance: NA
v_gene: TRBV28

CDR3aa: CASGTGTSGTQQYF
CDR3nt: TGCGCCAGCGGCACCGGGACTAGCGGGACTCAGCAGTACTTC
j_gene: TRBJ2-7
d_gene: TRBD2
abundance: once
v_gene: TRBV5-1

CDR3aa: CASSWGRQGDYEQYF
CDR3nt: TGCGCCAGCAGCTGGGGGCGACAGGGGGACTACGAGCAGTACTTC
j_gene: TRBJ2-7
d_gene: TRBD1
abundance: NA
v_gene: TRBV5-1

CDR3aa: CASTPLGALETQYF
CDR3nt: TGCGCCAGCACCCCTTTAGGGGCTTTGGAGACCCAGTACTTC
j_gene: TRBJ2-5
d_gene: NA
abundance: once
v_gene: TRBV5-1

CDR3aa: CASSFGQTKETQYF
CDR3nt: TGTGCCAGCAGCTTCGGACAGACAAAAGAGACCCAGTACTTC
j_gene: TRBJ2-5
d_gene: NA
abundance: NA
v_gene: TRBV7-2

CDR3aa: CASSSRLAGPRDTQYF
CDR3nt: TGTGCCAGCAGTTCCCGATTAGCGGGACCCAGGGATACGCAGTATTTT
j_gene: TRBJ2-3
d_gene: TRBD2
abundance: NA
v_gene: TRBV28

CDR3aa: CASRYRISNQPQHF
CDR3nt: TGTGCCAGCAGATACAGGATAAGCAATCAGCCCCAGCATTTT
j_gene: TRBJ1-5
d_gene: NA
abundance: NA
v_gene: TRBV28

CDR3aa: CASTGRGGPYEQYF
CDR3nt: TGTGCCAGCACTGGCAGGGGGGGACCCTACGAGCAGTACTTC
j_gene: TRBJ2-7
d_gene: NA
abundance: NA
v_gene: TRBV5-4

CDR3aa: CASSGTSGRRYEQFF
CDR3nt: TGTGCCAGCAGTGGGACTAGCGGGAGGAGATATGAGCAGTTCTTC
j_gene: TRBJ2-1
d_gene: TRBD2
abundance: NA
v_gene: TRBV28

CDR3aa: CASRLTSGGYNEQFF
CDR3nt: TGTGCCAGCAGACTAACTAGCGGGGGTTACAATGAGCAGTTCTTC
j_gene: TRBJ2-1
d_gene: TRBD2
abundance: NA
v_gene: TRBV6-4

CDR3aa: CASSSQGTDTQYF
CDR3nt: TGTGCCAGCAGCTCTCAGGGCACAGATACGCAGTATTTT
j_gene: TRBJ2-3
d_gene: NA
abundance: NA
v_gene: TRBV11-2

CDR3aa: CASSRGRTAPYEQYF
CDR3nt: TGTGCCAGCAGCCGAGGCCGGACTGCCCCCTACGAGCAGTACTTC
j_gene: TRBJ2-7
d_gene: NA
abundance: NA
v_gene: TRBV11-2

CDR3aa: CASSLVAWGTGELFF
CDR3nt: TGTGCCAGCAGCTTAGTCGCGTGGGGAACCGGGGAGCTGTTTTTT
j_gene: TRBJ2-2
d_gene: NA
abundance: NA
v_gene: TRBV7-2

CDR3aa: CASSPLKGTSGGNTGELFF
CDR3nt: TGTGCCAGCAGCCCACTTAAAGGGACTAGCGGGGGGAACACCGGGGAGCTGTTTTTT
j_gene: TRBJ2-2
d_gene: TRBD2
abundance: NA
v_gene: TRBV9

CDR3aa: CASSLGGNTGHTF
CDR3nt: TGTGCCAGCAGCTTAGGAGGGAACACCGGACACACCTTC
j_gene: TRBJ1-2
d_gene: NA
abundance: NA
v_gene: TRBV7-2

CDR3aa: CASSVGWGQGPYEQYF
CDR3nt: TGTGCCAGCAGCGTAGGATGGGGACAGGGTCCCTACGAGCAGTACTTC
j_gene: TRBJ2-7
d_gene: TRBD1
abundance: NA
v_gene: TRBV9

CDR3aa: CASSPGTGNNQPQHF
CDR3nt: TGTGCCAGCAGCCCCGGGACAGGGAACAATCAGCCCCAGCATTTT
j_gene: TRBJ1-5
d_gene: TRBD1
abundance: NA
v_gene: TRBV2